This TCR beta chain was captured in a study of siplizumab effects on memory and regulatory T cells (dated by TCRdb to about 2019). With respect to the entire study: The study looked at the effect of siplizumab, an anti-CD2 antibody, on alloreactive T-cell subsets in allogeneic mixed lymphocyte reactions made from human PBMCs. The paper's findings and limits, for the study overall: Siplizumab significantly reduced the cumulative frequency of alloreactive sequences traceable to unstimulated CD4+ memory T cells. Of the alloreactive CD4+ clones that could be mapped, the Treg-derived share averaged about 70% with siplizumab compared with roughly 25% in control reactions. For roughly 80-95% of proliferating CD4+ or CD8+ clones, no naive or memory phenotype could be assigned. Because sequences below about 10^-5 frequency were poorly captured, only a minor fraction of alloreactive clones could be mapped to unstimulated subsets. Whether proliferating Tregs from siplizumab cultures actually had suppressive function was not functionally confirmed. Unstimulated naive T cells appeared more diverse than memory T cells, and naive cells seemed to contribute substantially to the alloresponse.

Of note for this clone: Its antigen is unknown. No base quality values were provided; no much bigger clone lies one nucleotide off.

In a few donor pairs, further sequencing was done on unstimulated CD8+ naive, CD4+ memory, CD8+ TEMRA, CD4+ naive and CD8+ effector memory subsets. Sorted unstimulated T cells, along with proliferating T cells recovered from mixed lymphocyte reactions, underwent TCRbeta CDR3 sequencing. Fresh whole blood from around 11 HLA-typed healthy donors was used to isolate PBMCs. The library was built by means of the immunoSEQ multiplex PCR assay. Each sample had roughly 90,000 TCR templates assayed by the deep sequencing platform. Genomic DNA extracted from sorted T cells was used for TCRbeta CDR3 sequencing. On the study's bioinformatics: The R programming language was used for clonal analysis of TCRbeta CDR3 data. Unstimulated samples were compared with post-reaction CFSE-low samples to define alloreactive CD4+ and CD8+ clones. By matching sequences to the repertoires of sorted unstimulated Treg and non-Treg cells, each alloreactive CD4+ clone was assigned a regulatory or non-regulatory origin. Not all clones reach the TCRdb copy of this immuneACCESS table, which keeps in-frame sequences only. Checked studies attribute under half of the gap to unresolved V genes and leave the rest unexplained. Clone size and V and J calls were adopted from that table, with D and trimming inferred from the DNA. For this sample there are tens of thousands of clones; about 88% appear just once. The ten largest clones capture approximately 0.35% of the sample.

As encoded in the germline V gene (reference sequence), CDR1 is MNHEY while CDR2 is SMNVEV. There are 12 amino acids in the CDR3, from cysteine to phenylalanine inclusive. The CDR3 DNA has 36 bases and is translated from base 1. V was cut back by 5 bases and J by 3 bases, leaving a gap of 4 bases between them. The clonotype originates from a human donor in good health. Recombination joined TRBV27 with TRBJ2-2, with the D gene not confidently named. Specimen: naive CD8+ T cells sorted from blood. Sample cell subset or site, as interpreted from the label and publication: unstimulated naive T cells. This receptor carries the CDR3 CASSRHTGELFF. Here is the DNA: TGTGCCAGCAGTCGGCACACCGGGGAGCTGTTTTTT.